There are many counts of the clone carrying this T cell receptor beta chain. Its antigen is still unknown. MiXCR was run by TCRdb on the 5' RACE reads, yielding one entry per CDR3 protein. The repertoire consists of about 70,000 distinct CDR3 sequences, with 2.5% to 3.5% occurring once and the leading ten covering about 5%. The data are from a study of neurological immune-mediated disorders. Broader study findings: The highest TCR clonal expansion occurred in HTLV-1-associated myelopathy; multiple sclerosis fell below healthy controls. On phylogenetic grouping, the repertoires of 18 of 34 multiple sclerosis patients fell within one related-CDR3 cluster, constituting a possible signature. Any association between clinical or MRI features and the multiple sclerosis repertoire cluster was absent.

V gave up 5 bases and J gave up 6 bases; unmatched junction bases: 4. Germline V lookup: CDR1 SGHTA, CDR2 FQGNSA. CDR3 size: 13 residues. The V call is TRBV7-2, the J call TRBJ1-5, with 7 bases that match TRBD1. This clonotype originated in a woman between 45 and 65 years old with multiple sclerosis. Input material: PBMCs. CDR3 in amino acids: CASSQDRVQPQHF. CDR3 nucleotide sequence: TGTGCCAGCAGCCAAGACAGGGTTCAGCCCCAGCATTTT. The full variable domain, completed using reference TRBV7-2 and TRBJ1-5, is GAGVSQSPSNKVTEKGKDVELRCDPISGHTALYWYRQSLGQGLEFLIYFQGNSAPDKSGLPSDRFSAERTGGSVSTLTIQRTQQEDSAVYLCASSQDRVQPQHFGDGTRLSIL.